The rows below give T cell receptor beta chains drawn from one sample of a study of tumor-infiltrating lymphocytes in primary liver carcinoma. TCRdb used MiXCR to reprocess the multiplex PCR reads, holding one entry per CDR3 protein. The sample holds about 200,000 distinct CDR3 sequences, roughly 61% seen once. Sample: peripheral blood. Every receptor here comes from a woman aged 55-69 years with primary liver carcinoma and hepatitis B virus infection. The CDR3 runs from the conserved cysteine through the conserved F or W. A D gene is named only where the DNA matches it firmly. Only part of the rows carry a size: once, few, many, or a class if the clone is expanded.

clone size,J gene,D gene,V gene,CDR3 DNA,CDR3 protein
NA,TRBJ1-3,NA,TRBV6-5,TGTGCCAGCAGAAGTAGGCTCGGGAGACTAGGCTCTGGAAACACCATATATTTT,CASRSRLGRLGSGNTIYF
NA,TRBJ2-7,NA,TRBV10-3,TGTGCCATCAGTGAGGGTCTAGCGTGTCTCTACGAGCAGTACTTC,CAISEGLACLYEQYF
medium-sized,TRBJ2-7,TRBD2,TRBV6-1,TGTGCCAGCAGTGAGGCGAGCGGGAGCTCCTACGAGCAGTACTTC,CASSEASGSSYEQYF
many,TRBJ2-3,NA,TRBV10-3,TGTGCCATCAGTGAGTCTCAGCGTTCGCAGTATTTT,CAISESQRSQYF
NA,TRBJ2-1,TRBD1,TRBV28,TGTGCCAGCAGACCCGGACAGGGTCGAAGTCAGAGCTCCTACAATGAGCAGTTCTTC,CASRPGQGRSQSSYNEQFF
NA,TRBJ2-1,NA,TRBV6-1,TGTGCCAGCAGTGAAGTGGGTTGGGGGTCGGCAAATGAGCAGTTCTTC,CASSEVGWGSANEQFF
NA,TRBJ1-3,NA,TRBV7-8,TGTGCCAGCAGCTTAGGGGACACCCCAAGGGACATCATATATTTT,CASSLGDTPRDIIYF
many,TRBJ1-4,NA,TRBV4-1,TGCGCCAGCAGCCATGTCGGGGAAATCGGGGAAAAACTGTTTTTT,CASSHVGEIGEKLFF
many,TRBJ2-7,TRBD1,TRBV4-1,TGCGCCAGCAGTCTAGACAGGGGCTCCTACGAGCAGTACTTC,CASSLDRGSYEQYF
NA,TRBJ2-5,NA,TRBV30,TGTGCCTGGAGCCCCTGGACAGCACAAGAGACCCAGTACTTC,CAWSPWTAQETQYF
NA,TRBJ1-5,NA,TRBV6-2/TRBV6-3,TGTACCAGTAGTCGATCCTATAGCAATCAGCCCCAGCATTTT,CTSSRSYSNQPQHF
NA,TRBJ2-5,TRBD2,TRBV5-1,TGCGCCAGCAGCGGCGCTAGCGGGCAAGAGACCCGGTACTTC,CASSGASGQETRYF
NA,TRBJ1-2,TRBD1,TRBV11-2,TGTGCCAGCAGCTCTTTCAGGGGGCATCACGCCCATGGTTACACCTTC,CASSSFRGHHAHGYTF
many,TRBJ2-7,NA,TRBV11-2,TGTGCCAGCAGCCTCAGGGGCCGCACGCTCTCCGAGCAGTACTTC,CASSLRGRTLSEQYF
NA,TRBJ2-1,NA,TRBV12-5,TGTGCTAGTGGTTTGGTAGGGGGGAGGATCGGTGAGCAGTTCTTC,CASGLVGGRIGEQFF
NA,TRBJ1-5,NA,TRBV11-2,TGTGCCATCAGCTTAGATCCAAGGGGCAATCAGCTCCAGCATTTT,CAISLDPRGNQLQHF
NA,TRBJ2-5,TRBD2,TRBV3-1,TGTGCCAGCAGCCAAGATTGGAGGGAGGGGGAGACCCAGTACTTC,CASSQDWREGETQYF
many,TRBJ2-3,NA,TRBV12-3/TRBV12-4,TGTGCCAGCAGTTTAGATTTCGGGAGCACAGATACGCAGTATTTT,CASSLDFGSTDTQYF
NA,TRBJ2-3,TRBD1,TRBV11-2,TGTGCCAACAGTTTAGACAGGGAGATCGATACGCAGTGTTTT,CANSLDREIDTQCF
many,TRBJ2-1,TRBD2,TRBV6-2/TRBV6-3,TGTGCCAGCACTCAAATGGGACTAGCGGGAGTTGTCGAATTCTTC,CASTQMGLAGVVEFF
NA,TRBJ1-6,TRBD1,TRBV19,TGTGCCAGTAGTACCCCCTCGACAGGGTTGGAGAATTCACCCCTCCACTTT,CASSTPSTGLENSPLHF
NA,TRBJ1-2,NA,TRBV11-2,TGTGCCAGCAGCTCCGACCAGGGTGGCTACATCTTC,CASSSDQGGYIF
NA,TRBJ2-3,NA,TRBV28,TGTGACAGCAGTTTATCAGGTCGTCCCAGGGGCCAACCAGTCACAGATACGCAGTATTTT,CDSSLSGRPRGQPVTDTQYF
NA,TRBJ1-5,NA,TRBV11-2,TGTGCCGGCAGCTTAGTAGGGGTAACAGGGAGCAAACAGCCCCAGCATTTT,CAGSLVGVTGSKQPQHF
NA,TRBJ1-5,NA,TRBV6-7,TGCGCCGGCAGTGGTCGAGGAACCAATCAGCCCCAGCATTTT,CAGSGRGTNQPQHF
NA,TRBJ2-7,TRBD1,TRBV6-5,TGTGCCAGCAGAACGCCTACAGGGGGCTACGAGCAGTACTTC,CASRTPTGGYEQYF
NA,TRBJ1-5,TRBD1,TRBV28,TGTGCCAGCAGTCGTTGGGACAGGGGAAGCAATCAACCCCAGCATTTT,CASSRWDRGSNQPQHF
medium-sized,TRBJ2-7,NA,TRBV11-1,TGTGCCAGCAGCTTAGGGGGACTCCTAAAGGGGGAGCAGTACTTC,CASSLGGLLKGEQYF
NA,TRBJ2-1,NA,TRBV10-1,TGCGCCAGCAACTCCGGGACCGAAACCTACAATGAGCAGTTCTTC,CASNSGTETYNEQFF
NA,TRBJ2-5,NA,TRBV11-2,TGTGTCAGTAGCTCAGGGGGGAAAAAAGAGACCCAGTACTTC,CVSSSGGKKETQYF
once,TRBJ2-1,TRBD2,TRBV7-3,TGTGCCAGCAGTCCCGGGGGGGACCTTTACAATGAGCAGTTCTTC,CASSPGGDLYNEQFF
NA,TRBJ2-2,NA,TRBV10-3,TGTGCCATCAGTGGCGGGACGGTCAATGGGGAGCTTTTTTTT,CAISGGTVNGELFF
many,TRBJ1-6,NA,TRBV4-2,TGTGCCAGCAGCCTTTACCTCCCGGGCCCAGGCTCAGATTCACCCCTCCACTTT,CASSLYLPGPGSDSPLHF
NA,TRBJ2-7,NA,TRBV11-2,TGTGCCAGCAGCTTAGTTGTGGCAGGGGAGCAGTACTTC,CASSLVVAGEQYF
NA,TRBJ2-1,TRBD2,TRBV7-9,TGTGCCAGCAGCTTAGGGTCCGGGACTAGCTCCTACAATGAGCGGTTCTTC,CASSLGSGTSSYNERFF
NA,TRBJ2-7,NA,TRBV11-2,TGTGCCAGCAGCTTAGATGGATCGCCTTACGAGCAGTACTTC,CASSLDGSPYEQYF
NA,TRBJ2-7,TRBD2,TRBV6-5,TGTGCCAGCAGTTCCCGGGGGGATGAGCAGTACTTC,CASSSRGDEQYF
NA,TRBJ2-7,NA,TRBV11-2,TGTGCCAGCAGCTCCCAAGGTTTGTACGAGCAGTACTTT,CASSSQGLYEQYF
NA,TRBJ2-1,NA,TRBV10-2,TGCGCCAGCAGGGCCCTCGAGTCCGTGAATGGGCAGTTCTTT,CASRALESVNGQFF
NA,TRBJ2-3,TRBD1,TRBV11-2,TGTGCCAGCAGCAAGCGCAGGCGTCAGGGGGACACAGATATGCAGTATTTT,CASSKRRRQGDTDMQYF
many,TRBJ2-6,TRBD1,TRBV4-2,TGTGCCAGCAGCCAAGAGCAGGGGGTCAGTACCTCTGGGGCCAACGTCCTGACTTTC,CASSQEQGVSTSGANVLTF